This entry is about one T cell receptor (beta chain). These data come from a study of T cell changes during pregnancy in multiple sclerosis. Sequencing used immunoSEQ multiplex PCR; TCRdb keeps in-frame clones, though not all of them. Among roughly 69,000 clones, 90% to 95% were seen once, and the ten largest hold 0.29%. The CDR3 is 13 residues long. Germline assignment: CDR1 KGHSH and CDR2 LQKENI. The ends were cut back, 5 bases at V and 3 bases at J, with 11 bases in the middle. The sequencing here drew on CD4+ T cells from peripheral blood mononuclear cells, taken in the third trimester of pregnancy. The rearrangement uses TRBV18 and TRBJ2-7; D is possibly TRBD1 (6 bases). The sequence was obtained from a female donor in good health, enrolled as a control in a pregnancy study. CDR3 DNA sequence: TGTGCCAGCTCATCCGGGACAATCTACGAGCAGTACTTC. It encodes CASSSGTIYEQYF.